This T cell receptor (beta chain) appears in the sequencing data of a study of T cell responses to AZD1222 COVID-19 vaccine. Study conclusions and caveats: Distributed over spike, vaccine-associated CD4 TCRs predominated at 160-218 and 743-854.

Concerning this clone: Its antigen remains unknown.

TCRdb keeps only in-frame clones here, not all; method: immunoSEQ multiplex PCR. The sample lists 200,000 or so clones, about nine tenths seen once, with less than 3% in the top ten. The CDR3 length is 17 residues. V trimming: 2 bases; J trimming: 2 bases; junction bases outside the gene matches: 7. The V gene's germline CDR1 is SGHTA and CDR2 FQGNSA. The V call is TRBV7-2, the J call TRBJ2-2; TRBD2 matches at 8 bases. Sample: peripheral blood, taken on day 0 of MenACWY control vaccination. This receptor was taken from an adult in good health. The CDR3 nucleotides are TGTGCCAGCAGCTTAAGCGGGAGACATGGCAACACCGGGGAGCTGTTTTTT. Its protein product is CASSLSGRHGNTGELFF. The full variable domain, its missing parts supplied by reference TRBV7-2 and TRBJ2-2, is GAGVSQSPSNKVTEKGKDVELRCDPISGHTALYWYRQSLGQGLEFLIYFQGNSAPDKSGLPSDRFSAERTGGSVSTLTIQRTQQEDSAVYLCASSLSGRHGNTGELFFGEGSRLTVL.